Sequencing of this TCR beta chain was carried out in a study of blood T cell repertoires in COVID-19. The wider study: The cDNA or gDNA used as material had been derived from T cells, B-cell-depleted T cells, or PBMCs.

This CDR3 region has 15 residues. V was trimmed by 7 bases and J by 4 bases, leaving 19 bases between them. Germline values: CDR1 MNHEY, CDR2 SVGAGI. Profiled with immunoSEQ multiplex PCR; TCRdb holds only in-frame clones, not every one. The data hold more than 140,000 clones, with roughly 84% observed a single time. Material for sequencing was peripheral blood. This clonotype originated in a woman aged 55-75 years with acute or convalescent COVID-19. The genes are TRBV6-5 and TRBJ1-2; D is ambiguous. The CDR3: CASTSRRAGSYGYTF. DNA for the CDR3: TGTGCCAGCACCTCCAGGCGGGCAGGATCCTATGGCTACACCTTC.